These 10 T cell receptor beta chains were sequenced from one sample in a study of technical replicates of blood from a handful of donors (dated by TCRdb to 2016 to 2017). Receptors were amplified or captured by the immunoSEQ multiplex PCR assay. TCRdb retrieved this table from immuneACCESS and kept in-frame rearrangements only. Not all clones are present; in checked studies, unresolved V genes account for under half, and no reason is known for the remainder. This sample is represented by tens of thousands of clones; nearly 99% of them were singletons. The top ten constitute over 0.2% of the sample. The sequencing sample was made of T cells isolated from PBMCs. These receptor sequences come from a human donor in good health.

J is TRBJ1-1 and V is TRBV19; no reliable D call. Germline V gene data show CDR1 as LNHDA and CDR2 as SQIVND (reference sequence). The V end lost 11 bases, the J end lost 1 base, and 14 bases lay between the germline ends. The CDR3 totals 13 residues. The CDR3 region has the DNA TGTGCCTCCACTTCCCGGGGGAACACTGAAGCTTTCTTT. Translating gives CASTSRGNTEAFF.

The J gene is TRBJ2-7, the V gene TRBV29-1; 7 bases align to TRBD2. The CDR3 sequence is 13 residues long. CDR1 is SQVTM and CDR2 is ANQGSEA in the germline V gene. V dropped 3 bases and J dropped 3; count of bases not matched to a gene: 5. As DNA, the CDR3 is TGCAGCGTTGAGGCTAGCGGTAACTACGAGCAGTACTTC. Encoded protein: CSVEASGNYEQYF.

The CDR3: CASKIGGDKEQYF. The CDR3 DNA is TGTGCCAGCAAGATCGGAGGGGATAAAGAGCAGTACTTC. The V gene is TRBV28, the J gene TRBJ2-7; maybe TRBD2 (6 bases). Germline V gives CDR1 MDHEN, CDR2 SYDVKM. Trimming shortened V by 7 bases and J by 7 bases, and 17 bases separated the two germline ends. The CDR3 loop spans 13 amino acids.

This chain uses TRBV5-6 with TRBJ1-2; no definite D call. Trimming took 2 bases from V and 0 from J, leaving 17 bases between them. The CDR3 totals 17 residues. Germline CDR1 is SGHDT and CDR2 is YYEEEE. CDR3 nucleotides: TGTGCCAGCAGCTTTTTCGTCGTGGCTGGGCCTAACTATGGCTACACCTTC. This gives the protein CASSFFVVAGPNYGYTF.

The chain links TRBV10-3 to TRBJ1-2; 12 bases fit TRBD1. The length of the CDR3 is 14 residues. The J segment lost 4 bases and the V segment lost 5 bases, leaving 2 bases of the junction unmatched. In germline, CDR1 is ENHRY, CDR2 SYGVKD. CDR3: CAISRDRGPYGYTF. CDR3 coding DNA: TGTGCCATCAGTCGGGACAGGGGGCCCTATGGCTACACCTTC.

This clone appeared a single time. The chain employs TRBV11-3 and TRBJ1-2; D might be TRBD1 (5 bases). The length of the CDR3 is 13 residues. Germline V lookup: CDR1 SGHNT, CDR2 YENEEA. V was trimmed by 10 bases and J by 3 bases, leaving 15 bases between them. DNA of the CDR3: TGTGCCACCTCACAGGATCTAGACTATGGCTACACCTTC. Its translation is CATSQDLDYGYTF. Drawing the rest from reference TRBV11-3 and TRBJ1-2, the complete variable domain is EAGVVQSPRYKIIEKKQPVAFWCNPISGHNTLYWYLQNLGQGPELLIRYENEEAVDDSQLPKDRFSAERLKGVDSTLKIQPAELGDSAVYLCATSQDLDYGYTFGSGTRLTVV.

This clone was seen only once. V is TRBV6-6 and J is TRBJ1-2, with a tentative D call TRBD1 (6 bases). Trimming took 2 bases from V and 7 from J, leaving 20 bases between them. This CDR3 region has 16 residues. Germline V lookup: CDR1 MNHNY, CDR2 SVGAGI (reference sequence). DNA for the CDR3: TGTGCCAGCAGTTACCCACCGGACAGCAGGCCCAGTGGCTACACCTTC. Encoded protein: CASSYPPDSRPSGYTF.

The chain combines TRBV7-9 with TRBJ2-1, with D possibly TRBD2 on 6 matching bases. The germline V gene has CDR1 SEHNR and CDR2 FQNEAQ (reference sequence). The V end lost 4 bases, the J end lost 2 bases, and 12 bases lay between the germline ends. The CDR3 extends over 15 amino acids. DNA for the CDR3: TGTGCCAGCAGCTCGACTAGTCCTCCCTACAATGAGCAGTTCTTC. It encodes CASSSTSPPYNEQFF.

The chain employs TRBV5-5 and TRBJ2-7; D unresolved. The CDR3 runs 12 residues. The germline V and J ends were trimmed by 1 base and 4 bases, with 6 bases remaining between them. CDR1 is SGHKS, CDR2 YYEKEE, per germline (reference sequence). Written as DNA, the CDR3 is TGTGCCAGCAGCTTGACAGATTACGAGCAGTACTTC. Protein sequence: CASSLTDYEQYF.

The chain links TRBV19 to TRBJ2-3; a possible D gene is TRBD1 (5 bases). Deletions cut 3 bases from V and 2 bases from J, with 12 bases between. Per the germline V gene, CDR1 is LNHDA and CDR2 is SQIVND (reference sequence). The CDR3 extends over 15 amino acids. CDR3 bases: TGTGCCAGTAGTATTTCGGACACTAACACAGATACGCAGTATTTT. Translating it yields CASSISDTNTDTQYF.